The 7 T cell receptor beta chains in this list originate from one sample, sequenced in a study of cytomegalovirus exposure and HLA in healthy donors. Clones were read by immunoSEQ multiplex PCR, and TCRdb kept only the in-frame ones, dropping some. The data hold approximately 76,000 clones, with approximately 94% observed a single time. Sequences were obtained from PBMCs. These receptor sequences come from a woman aged 18 to 35 in good health and CMV-seropositive.

This chain links TRBV21-1 with TRBJ1-3; TRBD1 was called by the table and not checked on the DNA. TRBV21-1 is a pseudogene segment. The CDR3 has 17 amino acids. CDR3 DNA: TGTGCCAGCAGCAACGGGACAGGGGACCCATCTGGAAACACCATATATTTT. Protein product: CASSNGTGDPSGNTIYF.

The V gene is TRBV5-1, the J gene TRBJ1-1; 8 positions agree with TRBD1. J gave up 0 bases and V 4 bases, and 11 bases lay outside the gene matches. From germline, CDR1 is SGHRS and CDR2 YFSETQ. The CDR3 totals 17 residues. This CDR3 reads CASSVPGQEGMNTEAFF. DNA of the CDR3: TGCGCCAGCAGCGTGCCGGGACAGGAGGGGATGAACACTGAAGCTTTCTTT.

CDR3 protein: CASSVDRAAPMQYF. The CDR3 bases are TGTGCCAGCAGTGTGGACAGGGCCGCGCCGATGCAGTACTTC. V usage is TRBV28 and J usage is TRBJ2-7, with 8 bases fitting TRBD1. The CDR3 spans 14 residues. The V segment lost 5 bases and the J segment 9 bases; nucleotides outside the gene matches: 12. Germline V gene data show CDR1 as MDHEN and CDR2 as SYDVKM.

The chain combines TRBV27 with TRBJ2-3; 13 bases match TRBD2. CDR3 size: 15 residues. Looked up from germline, CDR1 is MNHEY and CDR2 is SMNVEV (reference sequence). The V segment lost 8 bases and the J segment 5 bases; nucleotides outside the gene matches: 7. In DNA, the CDR3 is TGTGCCAGCGCTATGGGACTAGCGGGAATAGATACGCAGTATTTT. It codes for CASAMGLAGIDTQYF.

This chain links TRBV9 with TRBJ2-3, with TRBD2 identical over 9 bases. CDR1 and CDR2 from the germline V gene are SGDLS and YYNGEE. The CDR3 length is 16 residues. The ends lost 0 bases at V and 5 bases at J; junction bases unmatched: 7. CDR3 coding DNA: TGTGCCAGCAGCGTAGACATGCGGGGGGGCCAAGATACGCAGTATTTT. As protein: CASSVDMRGGQDTQYF.

This rearrangement joins TRBV27 to TRBJ2-5; the D gene is possibly TRBD1 (5 bases). Germline assignment: CDR1 MNHEY and CDR2 SMNVEV (reference sequence). Trimming shortened V by 1 base and J by 5 bases, and 20 bases separated the two germline ends. There are 17 residues in the CDR3. CDR3 in DNA: TGTGCCAGCAGTTTATTCGGCATTTTGCTACCAGGGGAGACCCAGTACTTC. Translation gives CASSLFGILLPGETQYF.

The chain has TRBV6-5 and TRBJ2-5, with TRBD2 as a possible D gene (5 bases). Germline assignment: CDR1 MNHEY and CDR2 SVGAGI. Deletions cut 6 bases from V and 1 base from J, with 9 bases between. This CDR3 has 13 amino acids. The CDR3 is CASSRRPQETQYF. The CDR3 bases are TGTGCCAGCAGCCGGAGGCCCCAAGAGACCCAGTACTTC.